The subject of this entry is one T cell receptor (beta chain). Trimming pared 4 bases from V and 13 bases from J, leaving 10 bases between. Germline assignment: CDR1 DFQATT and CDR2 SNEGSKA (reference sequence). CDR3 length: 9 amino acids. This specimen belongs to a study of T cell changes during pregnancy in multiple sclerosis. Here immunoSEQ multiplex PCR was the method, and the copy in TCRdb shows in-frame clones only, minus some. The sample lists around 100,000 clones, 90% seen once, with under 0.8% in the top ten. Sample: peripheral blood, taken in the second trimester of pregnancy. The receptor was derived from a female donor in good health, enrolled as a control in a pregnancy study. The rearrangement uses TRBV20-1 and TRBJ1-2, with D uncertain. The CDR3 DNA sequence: TGCAGTGCTAATCGGGAGAGCACCTTC. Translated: CSANRESTF.